This TCR beta chain was obtained from a study of T cell responses to AZD1222 COVID-19 vaccine (dated by TCRdb to about 2021). As for the study more broadly: TCR sequencing was performed for roughly 250 trial participants, of whom around 210 were given two doses of AZD1222 and approximately 25 were given two doses of MenACWY control vaccine. Trial participants were enrolled by age into 18-55, 56-69 and 70-plus year subgroups, with roughly 150, 30 and 60 TCR-sequenced participants respectively. Findings and caveats that apply to the study as a whole: Only six AZD1222 recipients were SARS-CoV-2 seropositive at baseline, limiting conclusions about previously exposed vaccinees. After two AZD1222 doses, spike-specific TCR breadth and depth were significantly higher than at day 0 and than in MenACWY recipients. Participants were mostly white British and included more females than males, and it was suggested by the authors that clonal diversity may have been underestimated. In the small 56-69-year group, the increase in depth fell short of significance, most likely because of low power. No day 14 peak-response samples were available, so repertoires were characterized only after the peak T cell response. Epitopes outside the regions mutated in the B.1.351 and B.1.1.7 variants were reportedly recognized by nearly half of the unique spike-specific TCRs. The vaccine-associated CD4 TCRs covered the entire spike protein, and the dominant responses fell in regions 160-218 and 743-854.

What the time point label conveys for this sample: about 28 days (+/-7) after the second vaccine dose. AZD1222 recipients given second doses at about 4 weeks or at about 12 weeks were pooled, since spike-specific TCR depth and breadth were not found to differ between the two schedules. Vaccinee samples were obtained from the UK trials COV001 and COV002, which included a single-blind randomized controlled phase 2/3 trial of AZD1222 (ChAdOx1 nCoV-19) in healthy adults. For TCRbeta chain sequencing, PBMC samples were collected from trial participants at day 0 and at day 28 after the second dose. Worth noting for this clone: Its antigen has not been determined. No base qualities exist here, and no much larger clone lies one base off it.

Per the germline V gene, SGDLS is the CDR1 and YYNGEE is the CDR2. The germline ends are 16 bases apart after V is trimmed by 0 bases and J by 3 bases. The CDR3, from cysteine to phenylalanine, totals 16 residues. The CDR3 DNA has 48 bases and is translated from base 1. The CDR3 regions of human TCRbeta chains were analyzed by immunosequencing. The authors' analysis ran thus. TCRs in the repertoires were matched against a reference library of SARS-CoV-2-specific TCRs that had been generated with the MIRA antigen-specificity platform. Breadth was defined as the fraction of unique TCRs that were SARS-CoV-2-associated, and depth was defined as the fraction of total T cells that were SARS-CoV-2-associated. Using the MIRA data, every spike-specific TCR was mapped to the spike region that the TCR reacted to and assigned to either a CD4 or a CD8 class. Log10-transformed breadth and depth values were compared by one-way ANOVA with Sidak's multiple comparisons tests. The immuneACCESS repertoire file appears here via TCRdb, limited to in-frame rearrangements. These files lack a portion of the clones; in checked studies, under half of the deficit traces to unresolved V genes, and the cause of the others is not known. Clone size and the V and J calls come from that table; the DNA yielded D and trimming. This sample lists 150,000 to 200,000 clones; under 95% were detected once. Approximately 1% of the sample comes from the top ten.

The sequence is built from TRBV9 and TRBJ2-7, with no confident D gene call. The receptor's source is an adult who received the AZD1222 COVID-19 vaccine. The input for sequencing was peripheral blood, taken 28 days after the second AZD1222 dose. The nucleotide sequence is given as TGTGCCAGCAGCGTAGGGTATGGGGAACGCGGCTACGAGCAGTACTTC. Translated, this gives CASSVGYGERGYEQYF.